Listed here are 26 T cell receptor beta chains from one sample, sequenced in a study of T cell responses to AZD1222 COVID-19 vaccine. Clones were sequenced by immunoSEQ multiplex PCR, and TCRdb holds only the in-frame ones, with some missing. This sample has some 100,000 clones, with just over 85% found just once. The material sequenced was peripheral blood, taken on day 0 of AZD1222 vaccination. These receptor sequences come from an adult in good health.

The CDR3 DNA sequence: TGTGCCAGCAGTCCAACAGGGCGCTCTGGAAACACCATATATTTT. Protein sequence: CASSPTGRSGNTIYF. V is TRBV6-5 and J is TRBJ1-3; D might be TRBD1 (6 bases). This CDR3 region has 15 residues. V was cut by 5 bases and J by 0 bases, with 11 bases left in between. CDR1 is MNHEY, CDR2 SVGAGI, per germline.

The gene calls are TRBV29-1 and TRBJ1-1; D ambiguous. Trimming left V 7 bases short and J 4 bases short, with 10 bases between. Germline V gene data show CDR1 as SQVTM and CDR2 as ANQGSEA. This CDR3 comprises 11 residues. CDR3: CSGVLGTEAFF. CDR3 nucleotides: TGCAGCGGTGTATTGGGCACTGAAGCTTTCTTT.

The J gene is TRBJ2-5, the V gene TRBV20-1, with TRBD1 identical over 7 bases. The junction had 3 bases not matched to a gene; V was cut back by 6 bases and J by 5 bases. The germline gives CDR1 DFQATT, CDR2 SNEGSKA (reference sequence). The CDR3 is 11 residues long. CDR3 DNA sequence: TGCAGTGCCACAGGGGTGGAGACCCAGTACTTC. This translates into CSATGVETQYF.

Here the CDR3 DNA reads TGTGCCAGCAGTTTAGGAGCGGGAGGGCCCGGGACCCAGTACTTC. Protein sequence: CASSLGAGGPGTQYF. V and J are TRBV27 and TRBJ2-5; 10 bases agree with TRBD2. The CDR3 has 15 amino acids. Trimming at V came to 2 bases and at J to 7 bases, leaving 7 bases not matched to a gene. Germline V gene data show CDR1 as MNHEY and CDR2 as SMNVEV (reference sequence).

The chain links TRBV7-2 to TRBJ2-7, with 12 bases lining up with TRBD1. The CDR3 totals 16 residues. The germline CDR1 and CDR2 sequences are SGHTA and FQGNSA. V lost 5 bases and J lost 5; bases outside the gene matches: 10. The CDR3 nucleotides are TGTGCCAGCAGCCTGGGGGGGACAGGGGGCTCTGACGAGCAGTACTTC. Its translation: CASSLGGTGGSDEQYF.

This clone was picked up one time. This sequence joins TRBV19 and TRBJ1-1; TRBD1 matches 7 bases. V was clipped by 4 bases and J by 2 bases; unmatched bases: 7. Germline loops: CDR1 LNHDA, CDR2 SQIVND (reference sequence). This CDR3 has 15 amino acids. CDR3 sequence (DNA): TGTGCCAGTAGTACAACAGGGGTTACCAACACTGAAGCTTTCTTT. Encoded protein: CASSTTGVTNTEAFF.

The V and J genes are TRBV5-1 and TRBJ2-3; no clear D gene. Deletions cut 0 bases from V and 3 bases from J, with 11 bases between. CDR1 is SGHRS, CDR2 YFSETQ, per germline. The CDR3 loop spans 15 amino acids. CDR3 coding DNA: TGCGCCAGCAGCTTGGCAATGTACCAAACAGATACGCAGTATTTT. Translated, it gives CASSLAMYQTDTQYF.

This chain joins TRBV5-4 and TRBJ2-5, with 8 positions matching TRBD1. V gave up 2 bases and J gave up 4 bases; unmatched junction bases: 4. This CDR3 contains 14 residues. Germline values: CDR1 SGHNT, CDR2 YYREEE (reference sequence). For the CDR3, the DNA is TGTGCCAGCAGCTTACAGGGGGGAGGAGAGACCCAGTACTTC. Translation gives CASSLQGGGETQYF.

J is TRBJ2-5 and V is TRBV11-2; 10 nucleotides match TRBD1. This CDR3 is 15 amino acids long. Germline V gene lookup returns CDR1 SGHAT and CDR2 FQNNGV. Unmatched junction bases numbered 8, after V lost 5 bases and J lost 5 bases. The CDR3 DNA follows: TGTGCCAGCAGCCCCGGGACAGGGGTGGTGGAGACCCAGTACTTC. Translated: CASSPGTGVVETQYF.

The V call is TRBV10-3, the J call TRBJ1-3; D unclear. The V gene's germline CDR1 is ENHRY and CDR2 SYGVKD. The CDR3 runs 15 residues. V lost 3 bases and J lost 1, with 10 bases in between. The CDR3 DNA follows: TGTGCCATCAGTGATCCTCCACTATCTGGAAACACCATATATTTT. Encoded protein: CAISDPPLSGNTIYF.

J is TRBJ2-1 and V is TRBV11-2; 10 bases are a match to TRBD2. Looked up from germline, CDR1 is SGHAT and CDR2 is FQNNGV. CDR3 length equals 15 residues. The J segment lost 6 bases and the V segment lost 2 bases, leaving 4 bases of the junction unmatched. This CDR3 reads CASSLTAGGVNEQFF. The CDR3 nucleotides read TGTGCCAGCAGCTTAACAGCGGGAGGGGTCAATGAGCAGTTCTTC.

The rearrangement links TRBV2 to TRBJ2-7, with D perhaps given as TRBD1 or TRBD2 (6 bases each). Deletions cut 4 bases from V and 6 bases from J, with 13 bases between. The germline V gene has CDR1 SNHLY and CDR2 FYNNEI. CDR3 length: 13 residues. Written as DNA, the CDR3 is TGTGCCAGCAGTGCTGGCAGGGGAGGCGAGCAGTACTTC. Protein: CASSAGRGGEQYF.

This rearrangement joins TRBV3-1 (or the pseudogene TRBV3-2) to TRBJ2-1; D gene ambiguous. The CDR3 is made up of 18 amino acids. Trimming shortened V by 1 base and J by 0 bases, and 16 bases separated the two germline ends. Germline V gives CDR1 LGHDT, CDR2 YNNKEL (reference sequence). The CDR3 DNA is TGTGCCAGCAGCCAAGCCTCGATTAGCTTAAGCTCCTACAATGAGCAGTTCTTC. Its translation: CASSQASISLSSYNEQFF.

The chain joins TRBV6-5 to TRBJ2-2, with TRBD2 as a possible D gene (5 bases). The V end lost 7 bases, the J end lost 7 bases, and 16 bases lay between the germline ends. Germline-derived CDR1 and CDR2 are MNHEY and SVGAGI. The CDR3 runs 14 residues. As DNA, the CDR3 is TGTGCCAGCACGCCGCTAGGTGCGGGCGGGGAGCTGTTTTTT. Translating gives CASTPLGAGGELFF.

This chain joins TRBV5-1 and TRBJ1-2, with 7 bases aligning to TRBD1. V lost 4 bases, J lost 7 bases, and 7 bases stayed unmatched. The CDR3 covers 13 residues. Germline V gene data show CDR1 as SGHRS and CDR2 as YFSETQ. The DNA for the CDR3 is TGCGCCAGCAGCCTACGACAGGGATCTGGCTACACCTTC. Protein product: CASSLRQGSGYTF.

The chain links TRBV7-9 to TRBJ1-2, with unresolved D. The CDR3 contains 12 residues. The germline V and J ends were trimmed by 5 bases and 7 bases, with 11 bases remaining between them. The germline V gene encodes CDR1 SEHNR and CDR2 FQNEAQ (reference sequence). The chain's CDR3 is CASSPGYGGYTF. The DNA of the CDR3 is TGTGCCAGCAGCCCCGGGTACGGTGGCTACACCTTC.

This clone was seen just once. The chain uses TRBV7-3 and TRBJ2-3; perhaps D is TRBD1 or TRBD2 (5 bases each). CDR1 and CDR2 (germline): SGHTA, FQGTGA. V was shortened by 2 bases and J by 1 base, with 13 bases between the two germline ends. The CDR3 extends over 16 amino acids. CDR3 loop: CASSLGTLRGTDTQYF. CDR3 nucleotides: TGTGCCAGCAGCTTAGGGACGCTTCGCGGCACAGATACGCAGTATTTT.

The chain is built from TRBV10-2 and TRBJ1-3; no reliable D call. The CDR3 spans 14 residues. Germline V CDR1 and CDR2: WSHSY, SAAADI. The V gene lost 6 bases and the J gene lost 0 bases, with 9 bases spanning the gap. Here the CDR3 DNA reads TGCGCCAGCAGCGCGCGGGGCTCTGGAAACACCATATATTTT. Its protein product is CASSARGSGNTIYF.

The V call is TRBV5-5, the J call TRBJ2-7, with D possibly being TRBD2 (7 bases). V lost 6 bases, J lost 7 bases, and 20 bases lay in between. This CDR3 is built from 14 residues. The germline CDR1 and CDR2 sequences are SGHKS and YYEKEE (reference sequence). This CDR3 reads CASTLWGGRQEQYF. The DNA for the CDR3 is TGTGCCAGCACCCTCTGGGGGGGCCGTCAAGAGCAGTACTTC.

The CDR3 region has the DNA TGTGCCAGCAGTCTCAACACTAACTATGGCTACACCTTC. The encoded protein is CASSLNTNYGYTF. The rearrangement joins TRBV6-5 to TRBJ1-2; D is ambiguous. Per the germline V gene, CDR1 is MNHEY and CDR2 is SVGAGI. Trimming removed 5 bases at V and 0 bases at J, with 7 bases between. The CDR3 spans 13 residues.

The V and J genes are TRBV7-2 and TRBJ1-1; no definite D call. This CDR3 spans 13 amino acids. CDR1 is SGHTA, CDR2 FQGNSA, per germline. Trimming pared 6 bases from V and 5 bases from J, leaving 13 bases between. CDR3 sequence reads: CASRQEPGTEAFF. CDR3 DNA sequence: TGTGCCAGCAGGCAGGAACCGGGTACTGAAGCTTTCTTT.

The rearrangement links TRBV12-3 or TRBV12-4 to TRBJ1-2; 7 positions match TRBD1. This CDR3 contains 12 residues. V dropped 4 bases and J dropped 9; count of bases not matched to a gene: 5. The CDR3 region has the DNA TGTGCCAGCAGTTCTCCGGGACAGAGCTACACCTTC. This sequence encodes CASSSPGQSYTF.

The sample holds one count of this clone. The chain uses TRBV7-9 and TRBJ2-2, with D uncertain. This CDR3 is 14 amino acids long. CDR1 is SEHNR, CDR2 FQNEAQ, per germline (reference sequence). V dropped 5 bases and J dropped 0 bases, with 7 bases sitting between them. CDR3 residues: CASSPFANTGELFF. For the CDR3, the DNA is TGTGCCAGCAGCCCCTTCGCGAACACCGGGGAGCTGTTTTTT.

The chain couples TRBV6-1 to TRBJ2-1; 9 nucleotides agree with TRBD2. This CDR3 has 16 amino acids. Germline values: CDR1 MNHNS, CDR2 SASEGT. V shed 4 bases, J shed 5 bases, and the junction held 9 bases outside the gene matches. CDR3 sequence reads: CASSAATSGVDNEQFF. The DNA for the CDR3 is TGTGCCAGCAGTGCCGCGACTAGCGGAGTAGACAATGAGCAGTTCTTC.

This clone was picked up a small number of times. This chain connects TRBV7-3 to TRBJ2-3, with a possible D match to TRBD2 (5 bases). V was pared by 5 bases and J by 2 bases, with 11 bases between. The CDR3 is 14 residues long. Per germline, CDR1 SGHTA and CDR2 FQGTGA. CDR3 sequence: CASSRGLVTDTQYF. DNA for the CDR3: TGTGCCAGCAGCCGCGGGTTAGTCACAGATACGCAGTATTTT.

The genes are TRBV6-4 and TRBJ2-2; 10 bases are shared with TRBD2. The V gene end was trimmed by 8 bases and the J gene end by 3 bases; junction bases not matched to a gene: 3. CDR1 and CDR2 (germline): MRHNA, SNTAGT. The CDR3 loop spans 14 amino acids. The CDR3 spells CASRTSGDTGELFF. DNA of the CDR3: TGTGCCAGCCGAACTAGCGGGGACACCGGGGAGCTGTTTTTT.